These T cell receptor beta chains were read from a single sample in a study of beta chain features in type 1 diabetes. Method: immunoSEQ multiplex PCR; TCRdb's copy keeps in-frame clones and lacks some. Of about 170,000 clones in the sample, 6.5% to 8.5% were seen once. Material: central memory CD4+ T cells from blood. Receptors were obtained from a man aged 18 to 30 with type 1 diabetes. Each CDR3 is given with its conserved first and last residue. The D gene is left open where the match is weak. Clone sizes are given selectively: once, few, many, or a class where the clone is expanded.

d_call v_call clone_size cdr3_length cdr3_aa
TRBD1 TRBV29-1 many 13 CSVGTGDYNEQFF
NA TRBV7-7 few 15 CASSFGGDRIETQYF
TRBD1 TRBV28 few 16 CASRAGTGGNNSPLHF
TRBD1 TRBV10-3 few 17 CAISEGGQAATNEKLFF
NA TRBV7-9 few 15 CASSSPPGLPDTQYF
NA TRBV5-6 few 12 CASSSTSDEQYF
TRBD1 TRBV11-2 NA 14 CASSLDRGGKTQYF
TRBD1 TRBV7-2 NA 15 CASSLNGQGSYGYTF
NA TRBV5-1 few 15 CASSLASVRTGELFF
TRBD2 TRBV4-3 few 17 CASSQEGTGRGQETQYF